This TCR beta chain was captured by sequencing in a study of chronic HIV infection and antiretroviral therapy. TCRdb reprocessed the 5' RACE reads with MiXCR, giving one entry per CDR3 protein. The profile covers some 46,000 distinct CDR3 sequences, with about 20% appearing a single time and 2.5% to 3% taken by the ten largest. V dropped 4 bases and J dropped 2 bases, with 17 bases sitting between them. Germline lookup yields CDR1 MDHEN and CDR2 SYDVKM. There are 16 residues in the CDR3. The origin of this receptor is an adult who had HIV and had not received antiretroviral therapy, or was an uninfected healthy control (not recorded which). What was sequenced was peripheral blood. The chain employs TRBV28 and TRBJ2-5; TRBD1 or TRBD2 may be the D gene (5 bases each). CDR3 in amino acids: CASSSRDGGPQETQYF. CDR3 sequence (DNA): TGTGCCAGCAGTTCCCGGGACGGCGGGCCTCAAGAGACCCAGTACTTC.